The sequence of this TCR beta chain was determined in a study of T cells in Graves' hyperthyroidism and ophthalmopathy. Study findings and constraints: Blood also carried most thyroid clonotypes expanded above 0.001.

A remark on this clonotype: Antigen specificity is unknown.

The germline V and J ends were trimmed by 6 bases and 6 bases, with 11 bases remaining between them. CDR3 length equals 13 residues. Per the germline V gene, CDR1 is SGHTA and CDR2 is FQGNSA. Criteria for exclusion of patients were uncontrolled infection, other autoimmune disease, pregnancy or lactation. Each diagnosis drew on symptoms, thyroxine, TRAb, thyroid ultrasound and orbital computed tomography findings. Amplification of TCR beta CDR3 regions used RNA as the template. Initially, a first-round RT-PCR of the TCR CDR3 employed the HTBI primer set. TCRdb used MiXCR to reprocess the multiplex PCR reads, holding one entry per CDR3 protein. The table has 650,000 to 750,000 distinct CDR3 sequences, less than 15% seen once.

The TCR comes from a young woman with Graves' hyperthyroidism. Sequencing used blood. The V and J genes are TRBV7-2 and TRBJ2-2; the D is unclear. CDR3 nucleotide sequence: TGTGCCAGCAGTCCTTGGGCGGCCGGGGAGCTGTTTTTT. Amino acid sequence: CASSPWAAGELFF.